This T cell receptor (beta chain) was captured in a study of human T cells and chemical hapten exposure (dated by TCRdb to 2020 to 2022). With respect to the entire study: For sensitization, 2% DPC in acetone was applied to a roughly 2 cm by roughly 2 cm area of upper inner arm skin. Throughout the study period of 20 to 30 weeks, patients also received therapeutic DPC doses to the scalp every week. Patch testing was performed on the upper back with Finn chambers containing 0.01% DPC, and the patch tests were scored after 6 days according to International Contact Dermatitis Research Group standards. The patient cohort, mostly female, included alopecia areata with under or over 50% scalp involvement, alopecia totalis and alopecia universalis. Libraries were pooled for sequencing, and per-sample TCR yields varied mainly because of small differences in library volumes within the pool. In alopecia patients, the study followed how the peripheral blood TCR repertoire changed in vivo over primary and secondary sensitization to diphenylcyclopropenone (DPC), a hapten. Blood samples were taken from patients before sensitization (week 0) and then at 2, 6 and about 24 weeks after DPC sensitization. Blood for TCR sequencing was provided by twenty-nine alopecia patients at one to four time points (pre-sensitization, 2, 6 and 24 weeks).

In the germline V gene, CDR1 corresponds to MDHEN and CDR2 to SYDVKM. Trimming removed 3 bases from V and 0 bases from J, leaving 9 bases between the germline ends. The CDR3, from cysteine to phenylalanine, totals 14 residues. Only the CDR3 DNA stays, 42 bases, in frame from base 1. In regard to this clonotype: The target of this receptor is not known. One base away there is no much larger clone; base qualities are not given.

Libraries were built with RACE. The instrument given in TCRdb is NextSeq 500. During library preparation, unique molecular identifiers were attached to individual cDNA molecules so that TCRs could be counted in a quantitative, reproducible way. Each blood RNA sample was used to sequence both TCR alpha and TCR beta chains. The authors processed their data as follows. A median of approximately 100,000 TCRs per sample was observed, with a range of about 20,000 to 690,600. The Decombinator software suite was used to annotate the V, J and CDR3 of the TCR reads. For the PS versus PT1 abundance plots, all samples were subsampled to the same number of TCRs (28,000). TCRs were defined as expanded if absent before sensitization and observed at least eight times at the 2-week time point. In TCRdb, the public reads were trimmed at Q25 with fastp and aligned with MiXCR, with productive beta chains retained. Identical CDR3 protein sequences are pooled into one entry, listed with their most common genes and DNA. TCRdb's processing, not the authors', yielded these V and J calls. Within this sample are just over 350,000 distinct CDR3 sequences, with under 6.5% of them counted one time only. Jointly, the top ten make up about 6% of the sample.

Paper-wide results and their limitations: Compared with pre-sensitization or healthy control sets, expanded TCRs formed significantly more large CDR3 similarity clusters, which is consistent with antigen-driven responses. A positive correlation was found between the number of PT1 expanded TCRs and patch test score, with significance reached at thresholds 8, 16 and 32 but not 4. After repeated subsampling, the strength of the expansion versus patch-test correlation and the threshold at which it became significant changed. All patients had alopecia, a presumed autoimmune disease, so their immune response might differ from that of healthy individuals. DPC sensitization did not change the number of TCRs with a frequency above 1 in 1000, and there was no evidence of changes in global repertoire structure.

The time point label for this specimen denotes: patch test 2, 6 weeks after DPC sensitization. Sample treatment or condition, as interpreted from the label and publication: therapeutic diphenylcyclopropenone sensitization with weekly scalp DPC. Blood at each patch-test visit was drawn before the patch test was applied. Patients were eligible if aged 18 to 70, diagnosed with alopecia and judged suitable for DPC therapy, and pregnant patients were excluded. Total RNA was isolated from unfractionated whole blood collected in Tempus Blood RNA tubes. The material sequenced was whole blood, taken in connection with sensitization to the hapten diphenylcyclopropenone (DPC). The receptor's source is a woman in her late teens or twenties with alopecia areata. Some clones in this sample may be carry-over from other donors' samples. The V and J genes are TRBV28 and TRBJ2-7, with an unclear D gene assignment. The DNA sequence is given as TGTGCCAGCAGTTTCGATCCCGGCTCCTACGAGCAGTACTTC. This codes for CASSFDPGSYEQYF.